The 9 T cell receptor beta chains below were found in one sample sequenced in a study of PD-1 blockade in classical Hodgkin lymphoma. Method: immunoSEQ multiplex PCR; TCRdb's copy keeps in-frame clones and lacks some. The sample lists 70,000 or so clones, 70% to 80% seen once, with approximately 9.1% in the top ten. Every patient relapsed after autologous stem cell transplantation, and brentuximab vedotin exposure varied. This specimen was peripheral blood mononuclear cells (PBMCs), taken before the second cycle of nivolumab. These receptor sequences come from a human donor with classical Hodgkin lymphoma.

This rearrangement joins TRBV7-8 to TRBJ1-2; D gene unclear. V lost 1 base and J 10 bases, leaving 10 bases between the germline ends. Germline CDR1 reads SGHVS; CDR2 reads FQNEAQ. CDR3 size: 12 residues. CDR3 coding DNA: TGTGCCAGCAGCTTAGACCGACTAGTCTACACCTTC. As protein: CASSLDRLVYTF.

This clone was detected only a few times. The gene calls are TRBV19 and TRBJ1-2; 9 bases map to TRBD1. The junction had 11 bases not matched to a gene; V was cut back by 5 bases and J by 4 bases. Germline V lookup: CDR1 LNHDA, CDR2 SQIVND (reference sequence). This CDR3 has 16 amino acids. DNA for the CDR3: TGTGCCAGTAGTCTAACAGGGGGCGCGTCGGGCTATGGCTACACCTTC. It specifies CASSLTGGASGYGYTF.

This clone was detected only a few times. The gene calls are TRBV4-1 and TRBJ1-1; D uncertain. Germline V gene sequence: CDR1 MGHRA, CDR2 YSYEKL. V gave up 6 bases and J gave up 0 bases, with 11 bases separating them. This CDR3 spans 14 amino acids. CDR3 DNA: TGCGCCAGCAGACCCACAGCGTTGAACACTGAAGCTTTCTTT. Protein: CASRPTALNTEAFF.

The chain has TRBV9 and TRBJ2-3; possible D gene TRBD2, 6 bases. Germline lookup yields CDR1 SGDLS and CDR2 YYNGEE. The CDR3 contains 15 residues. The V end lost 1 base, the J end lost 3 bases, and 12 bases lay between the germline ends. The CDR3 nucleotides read TGTGCCAGCAGCGTATGGGGCGGGGCAACAGATACGCAGTATTTT. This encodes CASSVWGGATDTQYF.

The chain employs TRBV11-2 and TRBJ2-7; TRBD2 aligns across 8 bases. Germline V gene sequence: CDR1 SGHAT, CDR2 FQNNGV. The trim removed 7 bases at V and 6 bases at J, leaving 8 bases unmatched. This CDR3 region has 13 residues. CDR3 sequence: CASTRGLVSEQYF. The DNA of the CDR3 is TGTGCCAGCACCCGGGGACTAGTCAGCGAGCAGTACTTC.

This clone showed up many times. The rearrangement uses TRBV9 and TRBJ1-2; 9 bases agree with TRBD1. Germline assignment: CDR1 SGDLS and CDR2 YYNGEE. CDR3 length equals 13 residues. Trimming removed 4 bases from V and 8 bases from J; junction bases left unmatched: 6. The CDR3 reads CASSPGTGMGYTF. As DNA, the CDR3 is TGTGCCAGCAGCCCCGGGACAGGGATGGGCTACACCTTC.

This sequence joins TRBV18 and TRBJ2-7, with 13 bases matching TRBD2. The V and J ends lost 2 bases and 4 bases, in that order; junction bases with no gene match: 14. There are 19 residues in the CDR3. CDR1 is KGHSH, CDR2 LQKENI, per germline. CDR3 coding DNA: TGTGCCAGCTCACCAGGGTTTCGGACTAGCGGGAGTAAAGGGTACGAGCAGTACTTC. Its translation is CASSPGFRTSGSKGYEQYF.

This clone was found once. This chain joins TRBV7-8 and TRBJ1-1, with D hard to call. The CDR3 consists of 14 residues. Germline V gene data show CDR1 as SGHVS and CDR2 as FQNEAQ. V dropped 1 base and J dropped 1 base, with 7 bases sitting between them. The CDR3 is CASSLVRTNTEAFF. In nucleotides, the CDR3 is TGTGCCAGCAGCTTAGTCAGGACGAACACTGAAGCTTTCTTT.

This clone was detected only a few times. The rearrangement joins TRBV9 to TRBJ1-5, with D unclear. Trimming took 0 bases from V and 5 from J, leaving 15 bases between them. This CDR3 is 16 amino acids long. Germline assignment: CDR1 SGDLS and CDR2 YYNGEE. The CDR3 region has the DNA TGTGCCAGCAGCGTAGGAGGGAGCGCATACGATCAGCCCCAGCATTTT. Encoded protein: CASSVGGSAYDQPQHF.